This T cell receptor beta chain comes out of a study of CD8 T cells in ankylosing spondylitis. General observations from the study: The study looked at matched synovial fluid samples from ankylosing spondylitis patients. Disease-linked clones were reported to be significantly enriched there.

CDR1 and CDR2 (germline): SGDLS, YYNGEE. The CDR3 is 15 amino acids. V lost 3 bases to trimming and J lost 4 bases; unmatched junction nucleotides: 2. Via MiXCR, TCRdb re-called the 5' RACE reads, giving one row per CDR3 protein. The data hold around 250,000 distinct CDR3 sequences, with 15% to 20% observed a single time. This clonotype occurred a few times. Its target is not known. This sequence originates from a male donor with ankylosing spondylitis or in good health (not recorded which). The sequenced sample consisted of blood, either unsorted or a sorted T cell fraction (not recorded which). The chain combines TRBV9 with TRBJ2-3, with 13 nucleotides matching TRBD2. The CDR3: CASSAGLAGADTQYF. The DNA of the CDR3 is TGTGCCAGCAGCGCAGGACTAGCGGGAGCAGATACGCAGTATTTT.